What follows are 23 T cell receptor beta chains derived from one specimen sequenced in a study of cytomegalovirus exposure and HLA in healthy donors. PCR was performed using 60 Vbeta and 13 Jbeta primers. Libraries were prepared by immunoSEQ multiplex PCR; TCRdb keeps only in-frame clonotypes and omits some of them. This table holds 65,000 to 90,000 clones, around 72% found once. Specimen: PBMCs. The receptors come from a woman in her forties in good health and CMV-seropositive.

CDR3 sequence reads: CASSLSGGPEQYF. As DNA, the CDR3 is TGTGCCAGCAGCTTATCGGGGGGGCCCGAGCAGTACTTC. The chain combines TRBV11-2 with TRBJ2-7; 8 nucleotides match TRBD2. CDR1 and CDR2 (germline): SGHAT, FQNNGV. Trimming took 2 bases from V and 6 from J; bases not matched to a gene: 3. The CDR3 consists of 13 residues.

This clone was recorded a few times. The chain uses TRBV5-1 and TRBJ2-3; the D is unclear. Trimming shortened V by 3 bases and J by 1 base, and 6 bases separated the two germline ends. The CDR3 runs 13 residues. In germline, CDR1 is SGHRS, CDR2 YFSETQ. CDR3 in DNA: TGCGCCAGCAGCTCCCGTCGCACAGATACGCAGTATTTT. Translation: CASSSRRTDTQYF. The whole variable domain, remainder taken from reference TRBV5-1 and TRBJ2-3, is KAGVTQTPRYLIKTRGQQVTLSCSPISGHRSVSWYQQTPGQGLQFLFEYFSETQRNKGNFPGRFSGRQFSNSRSEMNVSTLELGDSALYLCASSSRRTDTQYFGPGTRLTVL.

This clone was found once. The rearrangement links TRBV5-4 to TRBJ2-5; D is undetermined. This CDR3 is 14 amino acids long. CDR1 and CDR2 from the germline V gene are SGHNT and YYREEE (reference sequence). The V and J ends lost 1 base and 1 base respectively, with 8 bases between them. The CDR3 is CASSLMGPQETQYF. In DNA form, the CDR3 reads TGTGCCAGCAGCTTGATGGGCCCCCAAGAGACCCAGTACTTC.

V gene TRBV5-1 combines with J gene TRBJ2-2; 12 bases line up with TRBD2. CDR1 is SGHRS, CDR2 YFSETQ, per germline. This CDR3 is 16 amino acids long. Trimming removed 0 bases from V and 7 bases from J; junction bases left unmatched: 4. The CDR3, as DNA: TGCGCCAGCAGCTTGGCTAGCGGGGGGGCCATCGGGGAGCTGTTTTTT. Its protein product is CASSLASGGAIGELFF.

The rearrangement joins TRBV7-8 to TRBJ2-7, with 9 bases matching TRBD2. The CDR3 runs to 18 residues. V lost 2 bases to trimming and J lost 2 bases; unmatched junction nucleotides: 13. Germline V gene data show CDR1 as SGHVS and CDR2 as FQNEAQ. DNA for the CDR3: TGTGCCAGCAGCTTATCTGAGAGAGTAGCGGGGGACCCCTACGAGCAGTACTTC. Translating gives CASSLSERVAGDPYEQYF. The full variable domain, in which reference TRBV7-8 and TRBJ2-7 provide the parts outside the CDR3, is GAGVSQSPRYKVAKRGQDVALRCDPISGHVSLFWYQQALGQGPEFLTYFQNEAQLDKSGLPSDRFFAERPEGSVSTLKIQRTQQEDSAVYLCASSLSERVAGDPYEQYFGPGTRLTVT.

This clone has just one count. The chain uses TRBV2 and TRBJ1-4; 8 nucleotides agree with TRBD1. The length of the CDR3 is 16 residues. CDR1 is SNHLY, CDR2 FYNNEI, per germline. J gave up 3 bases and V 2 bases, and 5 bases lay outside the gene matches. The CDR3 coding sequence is TGTGCCAGCAGTGAACAACTACAGGGGGCTAATGAAAAACTGTTTTTT. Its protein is CASSEQLQGANEKLFF.

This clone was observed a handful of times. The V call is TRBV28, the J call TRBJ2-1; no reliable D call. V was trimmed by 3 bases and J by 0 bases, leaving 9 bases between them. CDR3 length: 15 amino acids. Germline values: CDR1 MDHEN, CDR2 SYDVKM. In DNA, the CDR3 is TGTGCCAGCAGTTTGTTGGGCAGCTCCTACAATGAGCAGTTCTTC. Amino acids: CASSLLGSSYNEQFF. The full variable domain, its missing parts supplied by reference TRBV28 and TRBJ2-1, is DVKVTQSSRYLVKRTGEKVFLECVQDMDHENMFWYRQDPGLGLRLIYFSYDVKMKEKGDIPEGYSVSREKKERFSLILESASTNQTSMYLCASSLLGSSYNEQFFGPGTRLTVL.

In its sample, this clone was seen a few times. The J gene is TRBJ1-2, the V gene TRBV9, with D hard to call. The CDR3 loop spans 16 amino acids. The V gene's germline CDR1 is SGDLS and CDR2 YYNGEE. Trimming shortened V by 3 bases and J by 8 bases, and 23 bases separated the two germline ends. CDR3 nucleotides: TGTGCCAGCAGCGAGGCGGCGGGTGGTTGGATAGAGGGCTACACCTTC. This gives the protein CASSEAAGGWIEGYTF.

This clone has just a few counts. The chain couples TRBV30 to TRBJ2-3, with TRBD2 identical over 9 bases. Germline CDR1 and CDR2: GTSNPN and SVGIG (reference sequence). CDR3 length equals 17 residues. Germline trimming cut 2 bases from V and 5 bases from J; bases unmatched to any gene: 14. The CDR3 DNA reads TGTGCCTGGAGTCGCCGGAATAGCGGGGGACGGGGAGATACGCAGTATTTT. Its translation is CAWSRRNSGGRGDTQYF.

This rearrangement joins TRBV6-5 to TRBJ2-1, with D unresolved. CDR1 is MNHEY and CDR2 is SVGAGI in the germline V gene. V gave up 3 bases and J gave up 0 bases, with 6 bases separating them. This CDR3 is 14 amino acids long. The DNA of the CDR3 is TGTGCCAGCAGTTATTACAGCTCCTACAATGAGCAGTTCTTC. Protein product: CASSYYSSYNEQFF.

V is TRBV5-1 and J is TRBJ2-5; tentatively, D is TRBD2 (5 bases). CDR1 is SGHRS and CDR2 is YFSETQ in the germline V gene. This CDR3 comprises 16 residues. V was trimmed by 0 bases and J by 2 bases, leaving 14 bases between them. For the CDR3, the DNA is TGCGCCAGCAGCTTGGGGGCGACCGGGGAACAAGAGACCCAGTACTTC. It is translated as CASSLGATGEQETQYF.

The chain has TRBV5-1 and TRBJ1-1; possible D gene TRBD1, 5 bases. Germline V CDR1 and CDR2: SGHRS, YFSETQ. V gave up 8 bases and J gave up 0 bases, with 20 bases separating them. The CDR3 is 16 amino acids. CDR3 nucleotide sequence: TGCGCCAGTAAGGAGGGGAGGGGAAGCATGAACACTGAAGCTTTCTTT. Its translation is CASKEGRGSMNTEAFF.

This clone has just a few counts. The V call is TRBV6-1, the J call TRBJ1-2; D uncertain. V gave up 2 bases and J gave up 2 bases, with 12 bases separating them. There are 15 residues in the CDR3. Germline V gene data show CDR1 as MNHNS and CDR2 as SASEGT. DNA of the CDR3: TGTGCCAGCAGTGAAATGGCAGGCCCAAACTATGGCTACACCTTC. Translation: CASSEMAGPNYGYTF.

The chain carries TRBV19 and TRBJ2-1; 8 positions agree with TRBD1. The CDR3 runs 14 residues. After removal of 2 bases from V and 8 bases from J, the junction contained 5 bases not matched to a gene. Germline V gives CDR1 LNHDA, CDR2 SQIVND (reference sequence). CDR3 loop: CASSIRQGSHEQFF. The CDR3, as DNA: TGTGCCAGTAGTATACGACAGGGGAGCCATGAGCAGTTCTTC.

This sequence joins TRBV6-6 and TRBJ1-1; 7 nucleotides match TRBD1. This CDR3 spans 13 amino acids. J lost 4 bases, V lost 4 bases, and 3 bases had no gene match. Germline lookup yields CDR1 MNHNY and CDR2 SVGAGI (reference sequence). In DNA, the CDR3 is TGTGCCAGCAGTTCACAGGGGAGCACTGAAGCTTTCTTT. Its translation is CASSSQGSTEAFF.

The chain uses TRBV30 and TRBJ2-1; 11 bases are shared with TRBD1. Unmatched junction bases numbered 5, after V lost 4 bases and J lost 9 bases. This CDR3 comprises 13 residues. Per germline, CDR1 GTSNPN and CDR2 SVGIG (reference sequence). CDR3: CAWIRDRGGEQFF. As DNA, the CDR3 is TGTGCCTGGATTCGGGACAGGGGGGGTGAGCAGTTCTTC.

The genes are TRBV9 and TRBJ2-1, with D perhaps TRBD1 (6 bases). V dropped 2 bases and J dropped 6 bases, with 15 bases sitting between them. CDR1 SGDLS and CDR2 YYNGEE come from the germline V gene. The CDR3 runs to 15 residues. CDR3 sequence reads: CASSVRWGLGNEQFF. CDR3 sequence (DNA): TGTGCCAGCAGCGTGAGGTGGGGGCTAGGCAATGAGCAGTTCTTC.

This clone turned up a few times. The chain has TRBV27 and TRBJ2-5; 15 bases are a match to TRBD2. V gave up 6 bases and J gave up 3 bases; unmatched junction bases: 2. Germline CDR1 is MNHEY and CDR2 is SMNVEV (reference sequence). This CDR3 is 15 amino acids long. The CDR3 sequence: CASRGLAGGKETQYF. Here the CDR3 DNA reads TGTGCCAGCAGGGGACTAGCGGGGGGAAAAGAGACCCAGTACTTC.

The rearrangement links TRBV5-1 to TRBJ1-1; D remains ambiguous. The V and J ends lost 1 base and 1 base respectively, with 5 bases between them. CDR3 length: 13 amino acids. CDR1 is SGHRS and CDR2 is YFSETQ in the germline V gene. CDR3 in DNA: TGCGCCAGCAGCTTGTCGAGGAACACTGAAGCTTTCTTT. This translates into CASSLSRNTEAFF.

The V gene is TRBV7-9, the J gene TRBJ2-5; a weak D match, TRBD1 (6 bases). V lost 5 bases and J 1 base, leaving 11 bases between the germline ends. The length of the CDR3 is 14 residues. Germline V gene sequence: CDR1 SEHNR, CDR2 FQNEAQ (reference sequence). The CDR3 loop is CASSLQGTQETQYF. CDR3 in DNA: TGTGCCAGCAGCCTACAGGGTACCCAAGAGACCCAGTACTTC.

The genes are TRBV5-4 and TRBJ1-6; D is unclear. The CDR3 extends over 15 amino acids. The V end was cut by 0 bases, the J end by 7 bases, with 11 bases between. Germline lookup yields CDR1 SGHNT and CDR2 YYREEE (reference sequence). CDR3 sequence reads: CASSLVGSENSPLHF. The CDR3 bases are TGTGCCAGCAGCTTGGTTGGTTCTGAGAATTCACCCCTCCACTTT.

The CDR3 protein is CASSIARGSNQPQHF. CDR3 nucleotide sequence: TGTGCCAGTAGTATAGCCAGGGGTAGCAATCAGCCCCAGCATTTT. This sequence joins TRBV19 and TRBJ1-5; maybe TRBD1 (6 bases). Germline V gives CDR1 LNHDA, CDR2 SQIVND (reference sequence). The CDR3 is made up of 15 amino acids. The V end lost 1 base, the J end lost 0 bases, and 7 bases lay between the germline ends.

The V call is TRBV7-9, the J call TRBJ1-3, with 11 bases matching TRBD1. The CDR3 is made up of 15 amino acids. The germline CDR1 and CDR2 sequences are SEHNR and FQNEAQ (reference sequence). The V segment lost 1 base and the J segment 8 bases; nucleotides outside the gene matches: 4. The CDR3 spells CASSLDRTGGYTIYF. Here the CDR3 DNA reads TGTGCCAGCAGCTTAGATCGGACAGGGGGCTACACCATATATTTT.